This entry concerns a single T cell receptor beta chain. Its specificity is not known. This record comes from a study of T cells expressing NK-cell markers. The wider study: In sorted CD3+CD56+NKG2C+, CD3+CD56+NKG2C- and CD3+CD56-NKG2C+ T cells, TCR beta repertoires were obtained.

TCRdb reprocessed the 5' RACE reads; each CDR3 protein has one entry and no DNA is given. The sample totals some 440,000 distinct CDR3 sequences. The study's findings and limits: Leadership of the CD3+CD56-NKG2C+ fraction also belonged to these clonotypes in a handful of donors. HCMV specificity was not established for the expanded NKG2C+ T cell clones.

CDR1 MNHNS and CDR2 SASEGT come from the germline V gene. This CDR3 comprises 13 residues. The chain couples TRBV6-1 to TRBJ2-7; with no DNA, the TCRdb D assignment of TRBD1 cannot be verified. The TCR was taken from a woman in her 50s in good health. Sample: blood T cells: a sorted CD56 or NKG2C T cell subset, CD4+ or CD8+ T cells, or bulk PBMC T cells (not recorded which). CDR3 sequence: CASRTWGPYEQYF.